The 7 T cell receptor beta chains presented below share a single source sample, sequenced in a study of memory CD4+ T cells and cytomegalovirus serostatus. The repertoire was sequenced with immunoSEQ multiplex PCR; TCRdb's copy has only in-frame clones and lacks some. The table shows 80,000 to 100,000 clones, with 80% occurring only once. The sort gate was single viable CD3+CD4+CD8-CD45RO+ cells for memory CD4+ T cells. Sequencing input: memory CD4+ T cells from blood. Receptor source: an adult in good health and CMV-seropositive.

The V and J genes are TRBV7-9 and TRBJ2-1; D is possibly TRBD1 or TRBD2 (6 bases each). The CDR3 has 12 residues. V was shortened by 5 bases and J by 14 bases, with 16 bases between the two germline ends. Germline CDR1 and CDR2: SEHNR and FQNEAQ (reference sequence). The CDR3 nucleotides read TGTGCCAGCAGCCTAGGGGGGTTTCGGGAGTTCTTC. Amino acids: CASSLGGFREFF.

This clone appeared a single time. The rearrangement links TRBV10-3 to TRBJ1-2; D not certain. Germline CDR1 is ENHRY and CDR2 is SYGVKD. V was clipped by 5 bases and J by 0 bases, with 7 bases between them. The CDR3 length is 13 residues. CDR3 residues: CAISSTTNYGYTF. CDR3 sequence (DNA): TGTGCCATCAGTTCGACAACTAACTATGGCTACACCTTC.

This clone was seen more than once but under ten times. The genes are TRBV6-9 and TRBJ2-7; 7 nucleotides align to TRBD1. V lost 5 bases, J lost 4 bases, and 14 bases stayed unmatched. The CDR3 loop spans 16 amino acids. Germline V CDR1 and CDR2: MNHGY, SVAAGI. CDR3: CASSAKPPGQKYEQYF. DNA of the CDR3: TGTGCCAGCAGTGCCAAACCTCCGGGACAGAAATACGAGCAGTACTTC.

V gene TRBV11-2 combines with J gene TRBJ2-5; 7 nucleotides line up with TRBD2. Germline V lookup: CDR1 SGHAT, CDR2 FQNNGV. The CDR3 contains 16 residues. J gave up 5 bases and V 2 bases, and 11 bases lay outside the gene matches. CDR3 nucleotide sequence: TGTGCCAGCAGCTTAATCGGGGGAGGGCGACAGGAGACCCAGTACTTC. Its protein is CASSLIGGGRQETQYF. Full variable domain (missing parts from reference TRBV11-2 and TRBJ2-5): EAGVAQSPRYKIIEKRQSVAFWCNPISGHATLYWYQQILGQGPKLLIQFQNNGVVDDSQLPKDRFSAERLKGVDSTLKIQPAKLEDSAVYLCASSLIGGGRQETQYFGPGTRLLVL.

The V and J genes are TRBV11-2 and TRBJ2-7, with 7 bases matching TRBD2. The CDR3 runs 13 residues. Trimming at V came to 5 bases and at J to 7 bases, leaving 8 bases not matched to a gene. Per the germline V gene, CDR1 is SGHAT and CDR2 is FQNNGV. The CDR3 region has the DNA TGTGCCAGCAGCAGGGGACTACAGGTTGAGCAGTACTTC. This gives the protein CASSRGLQVEQYF.

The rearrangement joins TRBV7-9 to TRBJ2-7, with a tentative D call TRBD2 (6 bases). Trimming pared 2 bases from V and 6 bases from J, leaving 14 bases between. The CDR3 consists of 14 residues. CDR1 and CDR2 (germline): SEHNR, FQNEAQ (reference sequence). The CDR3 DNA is TGTGCCAGCAGCTTACCCGCACGGGAGCTCGAGCAGTACTTC. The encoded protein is CASSLPARELEQYF.

The CDR3 loop reads CASKEGQGGYGYTF. In nucleotides, the CDR3 is TGTGCCAGCAAAGAGGGACAGGGTGGCTATGGCTACACCTTC. The rearrangement links TRBV28 to TRBJ1-2; 9 positions match TRBD1. After removal of 7 bases from V and 4 bases from J, the junction contained 7 bases not matched to a gene. The CDR3 is made up of 14 amino acids. Germline V gene lookup returns CDR1 MDHEN and CDR2 SYDVKM.